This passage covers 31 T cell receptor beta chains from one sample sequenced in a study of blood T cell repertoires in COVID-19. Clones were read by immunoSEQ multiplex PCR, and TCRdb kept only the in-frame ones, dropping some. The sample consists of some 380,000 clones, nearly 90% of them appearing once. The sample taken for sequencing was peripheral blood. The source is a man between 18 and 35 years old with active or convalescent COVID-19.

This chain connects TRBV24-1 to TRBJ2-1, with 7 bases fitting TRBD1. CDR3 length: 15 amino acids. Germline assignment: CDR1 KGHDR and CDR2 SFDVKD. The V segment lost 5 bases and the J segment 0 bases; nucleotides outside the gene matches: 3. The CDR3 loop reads CATSVGDSSYNEQFF. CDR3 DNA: TGTGCCACCAGTGTAGGGGACAGCTCCTACAATGAGCAGTTCTTC.

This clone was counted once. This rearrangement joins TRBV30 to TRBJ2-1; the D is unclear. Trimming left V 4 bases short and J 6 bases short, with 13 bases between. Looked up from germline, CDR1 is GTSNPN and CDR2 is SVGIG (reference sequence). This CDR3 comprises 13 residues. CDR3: CAWNNQYGNEQFF. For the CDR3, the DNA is TGTGCCTGGAACAACCAGTATGGCAATGAGCAGTTCTTC.

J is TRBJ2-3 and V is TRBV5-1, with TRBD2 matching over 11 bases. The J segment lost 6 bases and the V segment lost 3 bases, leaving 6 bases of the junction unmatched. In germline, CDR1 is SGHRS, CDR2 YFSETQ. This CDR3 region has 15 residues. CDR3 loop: CASSSSGGNADTQYF. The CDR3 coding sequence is TGCGCCAGCAGCTCTAGCGGGGGGAATGCGGATACGCAGTATTTT.

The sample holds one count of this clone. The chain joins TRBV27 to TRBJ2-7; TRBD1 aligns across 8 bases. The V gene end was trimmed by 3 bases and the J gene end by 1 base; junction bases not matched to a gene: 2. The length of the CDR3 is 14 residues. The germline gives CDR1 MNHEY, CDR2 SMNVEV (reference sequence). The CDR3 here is CASSLHRGSYEQYF. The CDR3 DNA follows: TGTGCCAGCAGTTTGCACAGGGGGTCCTACGAGCAGTACTTC.

The CDR3 loop reads CATSDVRRTGGTDTQYF. DNA for the CDR3: TGTGCCACCAGTGATGTCCGCCGGACAGGGGGCACAGATACGCAGTATTTT. The V gene is TRBV24-1, the J gene TRBJ2-3; TRBD1 agrees at 9 bases. The CDR3 extends over 17 amino acids. Germline CDR1 is KGHDR and CDR2 is SFDVKD. V shed 3 bases and J 1 base; nucleotides not matched to a gene: 7.

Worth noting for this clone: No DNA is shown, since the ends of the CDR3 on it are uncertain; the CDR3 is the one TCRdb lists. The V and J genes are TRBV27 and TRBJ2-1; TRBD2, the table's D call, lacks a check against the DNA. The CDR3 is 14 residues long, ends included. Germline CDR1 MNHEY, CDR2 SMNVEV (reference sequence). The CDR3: CASSPRDFGNEQFF.

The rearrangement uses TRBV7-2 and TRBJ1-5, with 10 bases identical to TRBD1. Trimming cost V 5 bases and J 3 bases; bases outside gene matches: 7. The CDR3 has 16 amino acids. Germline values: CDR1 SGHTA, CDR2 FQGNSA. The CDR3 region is CASSTRDRGINQPQHF. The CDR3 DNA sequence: TGTGCCAGCAGCACTCGGGACAGGGGTATCAATCAGCCCCAGCATTTT.

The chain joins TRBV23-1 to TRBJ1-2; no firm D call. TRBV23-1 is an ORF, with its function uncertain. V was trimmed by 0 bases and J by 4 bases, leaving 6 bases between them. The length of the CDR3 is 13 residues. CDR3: CASSQSPGYGYTF. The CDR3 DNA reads TGCGCCAGCAGTCAATCCCCAGGCTATGGCTACACCTTC.

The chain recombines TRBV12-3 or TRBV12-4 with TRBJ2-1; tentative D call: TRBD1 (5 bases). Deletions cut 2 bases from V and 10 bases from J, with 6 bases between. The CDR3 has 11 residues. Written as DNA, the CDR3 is TGTGCCAGCAGTTTACACAGGGAGCAGTTCTTC. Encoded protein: CASSLHREQFF.

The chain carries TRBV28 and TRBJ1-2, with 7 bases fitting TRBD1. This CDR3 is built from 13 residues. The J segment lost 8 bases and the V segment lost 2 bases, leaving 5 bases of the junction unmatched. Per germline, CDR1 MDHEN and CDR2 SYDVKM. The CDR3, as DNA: TGTGCCAGCAGTTTAACAGGGGCACGGGGCTACACCTTC. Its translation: CASSLTGARGYTF.

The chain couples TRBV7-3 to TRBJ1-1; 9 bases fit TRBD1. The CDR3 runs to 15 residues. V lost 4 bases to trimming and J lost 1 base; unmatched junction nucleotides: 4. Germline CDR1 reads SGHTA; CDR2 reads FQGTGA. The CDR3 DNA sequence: TGTGCCAGCAGCTGGGGACAGGGAAGGAACACTGAAGCTTTCTTT. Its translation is CASSWGQGRNTEAFF.

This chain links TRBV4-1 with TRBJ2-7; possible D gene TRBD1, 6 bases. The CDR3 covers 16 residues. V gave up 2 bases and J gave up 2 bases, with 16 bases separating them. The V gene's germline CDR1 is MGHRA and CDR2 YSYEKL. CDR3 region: CASSQNRVLQAYEQYF. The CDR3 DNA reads TGCGCCAGCAGCCAAAACAGGGTGTTGCAGGCCTACGAGCAGTACTTC.

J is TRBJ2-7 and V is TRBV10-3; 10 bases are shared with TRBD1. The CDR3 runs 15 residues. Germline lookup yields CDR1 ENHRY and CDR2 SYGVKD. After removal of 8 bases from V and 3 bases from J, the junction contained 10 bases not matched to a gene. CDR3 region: CAIGLADRGGYEQYF. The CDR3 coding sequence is TGTGCCATCGGACTGGCGGACAGGGGGGGCTACGAGCAGTACTTC.

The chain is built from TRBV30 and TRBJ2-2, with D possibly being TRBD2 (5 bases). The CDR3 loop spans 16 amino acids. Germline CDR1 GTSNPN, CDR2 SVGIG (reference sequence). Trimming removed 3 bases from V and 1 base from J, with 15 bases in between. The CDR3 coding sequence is TGTGCCTGGAGCGGGTTGGTGGGGAGGAACACCGGGGAGCTGTTTTTT. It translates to CAWSGLVGRNTGELFF.

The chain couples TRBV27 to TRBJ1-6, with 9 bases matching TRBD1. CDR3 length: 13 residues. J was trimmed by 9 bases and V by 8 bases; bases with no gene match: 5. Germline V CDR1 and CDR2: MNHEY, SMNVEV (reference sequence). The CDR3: CASQGTGSSPLHF. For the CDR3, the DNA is TGTGCCAGCCAGGGGACAGGGTCTTCACCCCTCCACTTT.

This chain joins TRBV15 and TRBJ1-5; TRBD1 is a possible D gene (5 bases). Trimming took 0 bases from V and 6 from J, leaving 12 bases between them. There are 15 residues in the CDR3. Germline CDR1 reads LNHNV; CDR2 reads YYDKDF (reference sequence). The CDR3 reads CATSRDAGKGQPQHF. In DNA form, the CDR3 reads TGTGCCACCAGCAGAGATGCAGGGAAGGGTCAGCCCCAGCATTTT.

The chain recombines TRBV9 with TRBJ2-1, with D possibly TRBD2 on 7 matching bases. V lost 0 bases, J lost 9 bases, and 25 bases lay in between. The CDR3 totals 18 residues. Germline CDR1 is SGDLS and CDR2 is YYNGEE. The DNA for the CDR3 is TGTGCCAGCAGCGTAGGGCAGTGGGGGGGCCTAAAGGGCGCTGAGCAGTTCTTC. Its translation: CASSVGQWGGLKGAEQFF. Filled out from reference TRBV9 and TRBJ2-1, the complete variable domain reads DSGVTQTPKHLITATGQRVTLRCSPRSGDLSVYWYQQSLDQGLQFLIQYYNGEERAKGNILERFSAQQFPDLHSELNLSSLELGDSALYFCASSVGQWGGLKGAEQFFGPGTRLTVL.

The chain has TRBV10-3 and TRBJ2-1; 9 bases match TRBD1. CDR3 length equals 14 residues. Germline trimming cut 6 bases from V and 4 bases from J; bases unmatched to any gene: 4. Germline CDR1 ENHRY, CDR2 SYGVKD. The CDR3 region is CAISTGGRYNEQFF. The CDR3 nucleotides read TGTGCCATCAGCACAGGGGGCCGATACAATGAGCAGTTCTTC.

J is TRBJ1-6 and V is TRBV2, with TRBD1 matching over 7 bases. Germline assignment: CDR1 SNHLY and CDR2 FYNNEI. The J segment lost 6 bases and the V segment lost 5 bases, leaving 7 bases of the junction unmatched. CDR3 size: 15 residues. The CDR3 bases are TGTGCCAGCAGTTTAACAGGGGCCTCTAATTCACCCCTCCACTTT. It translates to CASSLTGASNSPLHF.

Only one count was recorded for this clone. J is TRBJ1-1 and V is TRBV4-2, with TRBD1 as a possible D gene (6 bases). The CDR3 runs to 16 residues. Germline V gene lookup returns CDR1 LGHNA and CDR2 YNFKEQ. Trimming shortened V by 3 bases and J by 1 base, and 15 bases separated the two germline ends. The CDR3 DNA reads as TGTGCCAGCAGCCAGGAATACGGGGACACGAACACTGAAGCTTTCTTT. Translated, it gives CASSQEYGDTNTEAFF.

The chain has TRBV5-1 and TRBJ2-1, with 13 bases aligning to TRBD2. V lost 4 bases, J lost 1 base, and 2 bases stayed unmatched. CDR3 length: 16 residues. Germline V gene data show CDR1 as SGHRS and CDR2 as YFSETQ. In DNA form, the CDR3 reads TGCGCCAGCAGCGTGGGACTAGCGGGGTCCTACAATGAGCAGTTCTTC. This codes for CASSVGLAGSYNEQFF.

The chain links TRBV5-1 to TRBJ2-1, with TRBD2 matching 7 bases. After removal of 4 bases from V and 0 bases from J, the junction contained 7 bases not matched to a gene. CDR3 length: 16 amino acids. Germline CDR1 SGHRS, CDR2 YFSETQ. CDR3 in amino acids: CASSETSAYSYNEQFF. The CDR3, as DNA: TGCGCCAGCAGCGAAACTAGCGCCTACTCCTACAATGAGCAGTTCTTC.

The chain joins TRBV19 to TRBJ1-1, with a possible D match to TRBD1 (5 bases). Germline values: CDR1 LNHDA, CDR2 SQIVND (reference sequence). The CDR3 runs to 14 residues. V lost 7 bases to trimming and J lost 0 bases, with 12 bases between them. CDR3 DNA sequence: TGTGCCAGTACCCTAAGGGGCCTGAACACTGAAGCTTTCTTT. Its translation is CASTLRGLNTEAFF.

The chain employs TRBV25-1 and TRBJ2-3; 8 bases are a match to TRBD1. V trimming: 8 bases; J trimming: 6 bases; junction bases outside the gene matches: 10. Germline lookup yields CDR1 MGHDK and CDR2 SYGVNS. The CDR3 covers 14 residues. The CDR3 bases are TGTGCCAGCGGCCGCCAGGGGGCTCGGGATACGCAGTATTTT. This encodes CASGRQGARDTQYF.

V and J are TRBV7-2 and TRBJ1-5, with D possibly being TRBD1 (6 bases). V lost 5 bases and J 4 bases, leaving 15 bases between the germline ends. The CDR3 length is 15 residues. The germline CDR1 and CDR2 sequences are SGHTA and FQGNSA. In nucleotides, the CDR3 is TGTGCCAGCAGCATGGGAGGGGGTTGGAATCAGCCCCAGCATTTT. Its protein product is CASSMGGGWNQPQHF.

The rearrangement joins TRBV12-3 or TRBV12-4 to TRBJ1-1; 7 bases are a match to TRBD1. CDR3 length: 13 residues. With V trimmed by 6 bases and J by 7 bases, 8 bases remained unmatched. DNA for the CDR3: TGTGCCAGCAGGGGGGGACAGCTCCATGAAGCTTTCTTT. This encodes CASRGGQLHEAFF.

The CDR3 region has the DNA TGCGCCAGCAGCTTAGGGACACAGGGTCGCTACGAGCAGTACTTC. Its protein product is CASSLGTQGRYEQYF. The chain joins TRBV5-1 to TRBJ2-7; D possibly corresponds to TRBD1 (6 bases). The V gene's germline CDR1 is SGHRS and CDR2 YFSETQ. There are 15 residues in the CDR3. The V and J ends lost 2 bases and 3 bases respectively, with 15 bases between them.

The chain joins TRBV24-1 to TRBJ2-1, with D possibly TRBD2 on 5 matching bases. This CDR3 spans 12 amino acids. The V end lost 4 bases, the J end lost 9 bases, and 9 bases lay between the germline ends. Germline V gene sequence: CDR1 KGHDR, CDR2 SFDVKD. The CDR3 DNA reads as TGTGCCACCAGTGAGTGGGGAGTTGAGCAGTTCTTC. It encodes CATSEWGVEQFF.

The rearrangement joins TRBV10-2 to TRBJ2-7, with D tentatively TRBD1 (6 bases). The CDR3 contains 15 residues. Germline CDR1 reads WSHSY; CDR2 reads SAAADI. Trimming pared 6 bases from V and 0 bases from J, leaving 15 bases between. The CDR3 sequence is CASRRGDRSSYEQYF. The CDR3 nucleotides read TGCGCCAGCAGAAGAGGAGACAGGAGCTCCTACGAGCAGTACTTC.

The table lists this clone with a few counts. The DNA of the CDR3 is TGCGCCAGCAGCTGGGGACAGAGCAATCAGCCCCAGCATTTT. This codes for CASSWGQSNQPQHF. V usage is TRBV5-1 and J usage is TRBJ1-5; 7 bases agree with TRBD1. The CDR3 consists of 14 residues. Germline CDR1 SGHRS, CDR2 YFSETQ. V was pared by 3 bases and J by 1 base, with 1 base of the junction left unmatched.

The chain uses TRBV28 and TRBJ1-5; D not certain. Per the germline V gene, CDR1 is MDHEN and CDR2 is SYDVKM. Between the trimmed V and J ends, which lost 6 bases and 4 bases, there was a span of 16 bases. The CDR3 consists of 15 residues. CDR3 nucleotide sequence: TGTGCCAGCAGCCCCTGGGAGGGTCGGAATCAGCCCCAGCATTTT. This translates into CASSPWEGRNQPQHF.